This T cell receptor beta chain was identified during a study of OX40 agonist ivuxolimab in advanced cancers. The overall study: Dose-escalation cases comprised hepatocellular carcinoma, melanoma, renal cell or head and neck cancer.

The CDR3 runs 14 residues. Looked up from germline, CDR1 is SGHNT and CDR2 is YENEEA. The germline V and J ends were trimmed by 3 bases and 0 bases, with 8 bases remaining between them. The protocol was immunoSEQ multiplex PCR, while the TCRdb copy is restricted to in-frame clones and leaves out a portion. The sample holds about 10,000 clones, 77% seen once. J is TRBJ1-1 and V is TRBV11-3; unclear D gene. The sequence was collected from an adult with an advanced solid tumor such as melanoma, head and neck, liver or kidney cancer. Here the sequenced sample was CD4+ or CD8+ T cells sorted from blood, taken in a trial of the OX40 agonist ivuxolimab. The CDR3 DNA reads as TGTGCCAGCAGCTTGAGAGGGATGAACACTGAAGCTTTCTTT. Translating gives CASSLRGMNTEAFF.